One sample yielded the 26 T cell receptor beta chains listed below, sequenced in a study of human T cells and chemical hapten exposure. The time point was: pre-sensitization, week 0. Treatment in this sample: therapeutic diphenylcyclopropenone sensitization with weekly scalp DPC. TCRdb re-called the RACE reads through MiXCR, storing one row per CDR3 protein. In the table there are approximately 41,000 distinct CDR3 sequences, less than 8.5% of which are singletons. The sequencing here drew on whole blood, taken in connection with sensitization to the hapten diphenylcyclopropenone (DPC). These receptor sequences come from a woman between 45 and 60 years old with alopecia areata. Some clones in this sample may be carry-over from other donors' samples.

CDR3 nucleotides: TGCAGCGTGGCGGCGGGACCCCCGGGGCTGTTTTTT. Its translation: CSVAAGPPGLFF. The V gene is TRBV29-1, the J gene TRBJ2-2, with D perhaps TRBD2 (6 bases). The CDR3 loop spans 12 amino acids. Germline V gene data show CDR1 as SQVTM and CDR2 as ANQGSEA. Trimming cost V 6 bases and J 13 bases, with 18 bases left between them.

At least ten counts were recorded for this clonotype. The gene calls are TRBV5-1 and TRBJ2-1; 10 bases line up with TRBD2. Unmatched junction bases numbered 9, after V lost 4 bases and J lost 5 bases. The CDR3 runs to 16 residues. The germline CDR1 and CDR2 sequences are SGHRS and YFSETQ. Here the CDR3 reads CASSKPGLASHNEQFF. Written as DNA, the CDR3 is TGCGCCAGCAGCAAGCCGGGACTAGCGTCCCACAATGAGCAGTTCTTC.

This clonotype was counted ten times or more. This sequence joins TRBV20-1 and TRBJ1-1, with D possibly TRBD1 on 5 matching bases. CDR1 is DFQATT, CDR2 SNEGSKA, per germline (reference sequence). V was pared by 5 bases and J by 0 bases, with 10 bases between. The CDR3 spans 13 residues. CDR3 in amino acids: CSAPGTVNTEAFF. In DNA, the CDR3 is TGCAGTGCTCCCGGGACGGTGAACACTGAAGCTTTCTTT.

Notes on this clonotype: A much larger clonotype is one base distant, so this may be a read error. In this CDR3 the conserved last residue, phenylalanine or tryptophan, is missing, so a read error is likely. This chain joins TRBV5-1 and TRBJ2-1; D gene uncertain. This CDR3 has 15 residues. Germline V lookup: CDR1 SGHRS, CDR2 YFSETQ. Trimming stripped 0 bases from V and 5 bases from J, with 12 bases between. Written as DNA, the CDR3 is TGCGCCAGCAGCTTGGCCCCCGGGTTTGACAATGAGCAGTTCCTC. Translating it yields CASSLAPGFDNEQFL.

This clonotype has ten or more counts. V is TRBV29-1 and J is TRBJ2-1, with a possible D match to TRBD2 (6 bases). The germline CDR1 and CDR2 sequences are SQVTM and ANQGSEA. V was cut by 1 base and J by 2 bases, with 12 bases left in between. This CDR3 is 15 amino acids long. In nucleotides, the CDR3 is TGCAGCGTTGAAGCTTTTCTAGCGCCCTACAATGAGCAGTTCTTC. It codes for CSVEAFLAPYNEQFF.

This clonotype was picked up a small number of times. The chain is built from TRBV28 and TRBJ2-1, with 11 bases fitting TRBD2. The CDR3 length is 15 residues. CDR1 is MDHEN, CDR2 SYDVKM, per germline. Trimming took 2 bases from V and 7 from J; bases not matched to a gene: 4. In nucleotides, the CDR3 is TGTGCCAGCAGTTTAACTAGCGGGAGTTGGAATGAGCAGTTCTTC. Residues: CASSLTSGSWNEQFF.

This clonotype was counted many times. The genes are TRBV11-1 and TRBJ1-1, with D tentatively TRBD1 (6 bases). Germline-derived CDR1 and CDR2 are SGHAT and FQDESV (reference sequence). V was cut by 5 bases and J by 0 bases, with 10 bases left in between. This CDR3 has 14 amino acids. CDR3 nucleotide sequence: TGTGCCAGCAGCCCTCGACAGGTGAACACTGAAGCTTTCTTT. This codes for CASSPRQVNTEAFF.

This clonotype occurred many times. V is TRBV11-2 and J is TRBJ2-6; TRBD1 is a possible D gene (5 bases). V gave up 4 bases and J gave up 4 bases, with 14 bases separating them. Germline V gives CDR1 SGHAT, CDR2 FQNNGV. The CDR3 has 16 amino acids. DNA for the CDR3: TGTGCCAGCAGCTCGTACAGGTTCGCCGGGGCCAACGTCCTGACTTTC. Translation gives CASSSYRFAGANVLTF.

There are many counts of this clonotype. This sequence joins TRBV6-6 and TRBJ2-7; D could derive from TRBD1 or TRBD2 (5 bases each). The germline V and J ends were trimmed by 2 bases and 7 bases, with 12 bases remaining between them. Germline CDR1 is MNHNY and CDR2 is SVGAGI (reference sequence). The length of the CDR3 is 13 residues. CDR3 sequence reads: CASSYGTVGEQYF. As DNA, the CDR3 is TGTGCCAGCAGTTACGGGACGGTTGGGGAGCAGTACTTC.

This rearrangement joins TRBV6-2 or TRBV6-3 to TRBJ1-2; a weak D match, TRBD1 (6 bases). This CDR3 spans 14 amino acids. V shed 8 bases and J shed 4 bases, with 17 bases lying between them. Germline values: CDR1 MNHEY, CDR2 SVGEGT. In DNA form, the CDR3 reads TGTGCCAGCGAGAACGGGGGCTCCCCCTATGGCTACACCTTC. Its protein is CASENGGSPYGYTF.

This clonotype has at least ten counts. V gene TRBV6-5 combines with J gene TRBJ2-1; 8 bases are a match to TRBD2. CDR1 MNHEY and CDR2 SVGAGI come from the germline V gene. Unmatched junction bases numbered 1, after V lost 0 bases and J lost 0 bases. The CDR3 contains 16 residues. The CDR3 protein is CASSYSSGSSYNEQFF. CDR3 coding DNA: TGTGCCAGCAGTTACTCGAGCGGGAGCTCCTACAATGAGCAGTTCTTC.

This clonotype was seen ten or more times. The rearrangement links TRBV20-1 to TRBJ2-1; possible D gene TRBD2, 6 bases. The CDR3 is 13 amino acids. The V and J ends lost 3 bases and 7 bases respectively, with 13 bases between them. Germline-derived CDR1 and CDR2 are DFQATT and SNEGSKA (reference sequence). The CDR3 loop reads CSASIPLANEQFF. The CDR3 DNA sequence: TGCAGTGCTAGCATACCCCTAGCGAATGAGCAGTTCTTC.

This clonotype was detected many times. The gene calls are TRBV4-3 and TRBJ1-1; D ambiguous. This CDR3 has 13 amino acids. Trimming shortened V by 8 bases and J by 5 bases, and 15 bases separated the two germline ends. The germline V gene encodes CDR1 LGHNA and CDR2 YSLEER. DNA for the CDR3: TGCGCCAGCGGGTACACCGATGGGACTGAAGCTTTCTTT. It specifies CASGYTDGTEAFF.

This clonotype was seen many times. The J gene is TRBJ1-2, the V gene TRBV7-8; D is perhaps TRBD1 (6 bases). Trimming stripped 4 bases from V and 4 bases from J, with 28 bases between. The CDR3 contains 19 residues. Per the germline V gene, CDR1 is SGHVS and CDR2 is FQNEAQ. CDR3 protein: CASSSLPAQGASIRYGYTF. The CDR3 coding sequence is TGTGCCAGCAGCTCACTACCGGCACAGGGAGCCTCCATCCGCTATGGCTACACCTTC.

Many counts were recorded for this clonotype. The rearrangement links TRBV24-1 to TRBJ1-2, with 9 bases that match TRBD1. Germline CDR1 is KGHDR and CDR2 is SFDVKD. V lost 2 bases, J lost 7 bases, and 4 bases stayed unmatched. This CDR3 contains 14 residues. CDR3 amino acids: CATSDWRTGVGYTF. CDR3 DNA: TGTGCCACCAGTGATTGGAGGACAGGGGTTGGCTACACCTTC.

At least ten counts were recorded for this clonotype. This sequence joins TRBV11-2 and TRBJ2-3; 7 bases line up with TRBD2. The length of the CDR3 is 19 residues. With 5 bases clipped from V and 1 base from J, the junction kept 18 bases outside the gene matches. Germline lookup yields CDR1 SGHAT and CDR2 FQNNGV. CDR3: CASSQISSGTPIRTDTQYF. The CDR3 DNA is TGTGCCAGCAGCCAGATATCCAGCGGGACCCCAATACGCACAGATACGCAGTATTTT.

At least ten counts were recorded for this clonotype. This chain uses TRBV7-2 with TRBJ2-3, with 11 bases aligning to TRBD2. Trimming cost V 5 bases and J 0 bases; bases outside gene matches: 16. CDR3 length: 20 amino acids. CDR1 SGHTA and CDR2 FQGNSA come from the germline V gene. The CDR3 loop is CASSRRTHTSGSGSTDTQYF. CDR3 DNA sequence: TGTGCCAGCAGCCGCCGGACGCACACTAGCGGGAGCGGGAGCACAGATACGCAGTATTTT.

There are many counts of this clonotype. The gene calls are TRBV7-9 and TRBJ1-2; D may be TRBD1 (6 bases). Germline V gene sequence: CDR1 SEHNR, CDR2 FQNEAQ (reference sequence). The CDR3 is 13 residues long. Deletions cut 4 bases from V and 5 bases from J, with 11 bases between. The CDR3 loop is CASSSGVRYGYTF. CDR3 nucleotide sequence: TGTGCCAGCAGCTCAGGGGTCAGATATGGCTACACCTTC.

This clonotype was seen repeatedly, ten times or more. The chain employs TRBV9 and TRBJ2-7; 7 bases are a match to TRBD2. Germline assignment: CDR1 SGDLS and CDR2 YYNGEE. The trim removed 4 bases at V and 7 bases at J, leaving 8 bases unmatched. The CDR3 consists of 13 residues. The chain's CDR3 is CASSPWREQEQYF. CDR3 nucleotides: TGTGCCAGCAGCCCTTGGCGGGAGCAAGAGCAGTACTTC.

This clonotype has ten or more counts. This chain connects TRBV4-3 to TRBJ2-3; D uncertain. The V gene lost 0 bases and the J gene lost 2 bases, with 3 bases spanning the gap. Germline CDR1 is LGHNA and CDR2 is YSLEER. The CDR3 covers 13 residues. CDR3 in DNA: TGCGCCAGCAGCCAAGAAGACACAGATACGCAGTATTTT. Protein sequence: CASSQEDTDTQYF.

This clonotype occurred many times. V usage is TRBV4-2 and J usage is TRBJ1-2; tentatively, D is TRBD1 (6 bases). This CDR3 contains 21 residues. V shed 0 bases and J shed 8 bases, with 34 bases lying between them. Per the germline V gene, CDR1 is LGHNA and CDR2 is YNFKEQ. CDR3 sequence: CASSQDLRGSRTDKLNRGYTF. For the CDR3, the DNA is TGTGCCAGCAGCCAAGATCTAAGGGGGAGTAGGACAGATAAGCTAAATCGGGGCTACACCTTC.

Many counts were recorded for this clonotype. The chain joins TRBV7-6 to TRBJ2-1, with unresolved D. CDR3 length: 15 amino acids. Looked up from germline, CDR1 is SGHVS and CDR2 is FNYEAQ. V was shortened by 2 bases and J by 0 bases, with 8 bases between the two germline ends. This CDR3 reads CASSLTTSSYNEQFF. CDR3 coding DNA: TGTGCCAGCAGCTTAACTACAAGCTCCTACAATGAGCAGTTCTTC.

This clonotype was detected many times. The rearrangement links TRBV28 to TRBJ2-3; TRBD2 matches at 9 bases. Trimming cost V 5 bases and J 0 bases; bases outside gene matches: 3. There are 15 residues in the CDR3. The germline gives CDR1 MDHEN, CDR2 SYDVKM. CDR3 bases: TGTGCCAGCAGTATGACTAGCGGTAGCACAGATACGCAGTATTTT. This sequence encodes CASSMTSGSTDTQYF.

In this sample, this clonotype turned up many times. The V call is TRBV29-1, the J call TRBJ2-7, with unresolved D. The CDR3 extends over 13 amino acids. CDR1 and CDR2 from the germline V gene are SQVTM and ANQGSEA. The V end was cut by 4 bases, the J end by 3 bases, with 13 bases between. Written as DNA, the CDR3 is TGCAGCGTTGCGCCGGAGCTCGGCTACGAGCAGTACTTC. Amino acid sequence: CSVAPELGYEQYF.

This clonotype has at least ten counts. V and J are TRBV20-1 and TRBJ2-7; 15 positions agree with TRBD2. This CDR3 is 18 amino acids long. Germline loops: CDR1 DFQATT, CDR2 SNEGSKA (reference sequence). After removal of 6 bases from V and 1 base from J, the junction contained 13 bases not matched to a gene. The CDR3 sequence: CSARGSGTSGRFSYEQYF. For the CDR3, the DNA is TGCAGTGCCCGCGGATCCGGGACTAGCGGGAGGTTTTCCTACGAGCAGTACTTC.

This clonotype was seen more than once but under ten times. The rearrangement links TRBV29-1 to TRBJ2-1, with 7 bases identical to TRBD1. Germline values: CDR1 SQVTM, CDR2 ANQGSEA. This CDR3 spans 10 amino acids. J gave up 13 bases and V 7 bases, and 7 bases lay outside the gene matches. CDR3 protein: CSAGQMEQFF. CDR3 sequence (DNA): TGCAGCGCGGGACAGATGGAACAGTTCTTC.